This T cell receptor (beta chain) was sequenced for a study of blood T cells in healthy people across ages. A second 7 to 11 cycle PCR used barcoded and J-beta primers. Via MiXCR, TCRdb re-called the 5' RACE reads, giving one row per CDR3 protein. This table holds 2 million or so distinct CDR3 sequences, about 49% found once. Overall study findings and caveats: Across samples, TCR beta diversity tracked strongly with naive T cell percentage. Observed TCR beta diversity per million T cells went down as age went up. This fall followed a roughly linear course with age.

Each donor gave approximately 9.5 milliliters of peripheral blood. The table lists this clonotype with a few counts. What it binds is unknown. The source is a woman aged 40 to 50 in good health. Sequencing used blood.

Here the CDR3 reads CASRVSGSSYNEQFF. The CDR3 coding sequence is TGTGCCAGCAGGGTTAGCGGAAGCTCCTACAATGAGCAGTTCTTC. The chain joins TRBV28 to TRBJ2-1; TRBD2 might be the D (6 bases). Germline V gives CDR1 MDHEN, CDR2 SYDVKM. The CDR3 is 15 amino acids. Trimming took off 6 bases at V and 0 bases at J, with 12 bases between the two ends.